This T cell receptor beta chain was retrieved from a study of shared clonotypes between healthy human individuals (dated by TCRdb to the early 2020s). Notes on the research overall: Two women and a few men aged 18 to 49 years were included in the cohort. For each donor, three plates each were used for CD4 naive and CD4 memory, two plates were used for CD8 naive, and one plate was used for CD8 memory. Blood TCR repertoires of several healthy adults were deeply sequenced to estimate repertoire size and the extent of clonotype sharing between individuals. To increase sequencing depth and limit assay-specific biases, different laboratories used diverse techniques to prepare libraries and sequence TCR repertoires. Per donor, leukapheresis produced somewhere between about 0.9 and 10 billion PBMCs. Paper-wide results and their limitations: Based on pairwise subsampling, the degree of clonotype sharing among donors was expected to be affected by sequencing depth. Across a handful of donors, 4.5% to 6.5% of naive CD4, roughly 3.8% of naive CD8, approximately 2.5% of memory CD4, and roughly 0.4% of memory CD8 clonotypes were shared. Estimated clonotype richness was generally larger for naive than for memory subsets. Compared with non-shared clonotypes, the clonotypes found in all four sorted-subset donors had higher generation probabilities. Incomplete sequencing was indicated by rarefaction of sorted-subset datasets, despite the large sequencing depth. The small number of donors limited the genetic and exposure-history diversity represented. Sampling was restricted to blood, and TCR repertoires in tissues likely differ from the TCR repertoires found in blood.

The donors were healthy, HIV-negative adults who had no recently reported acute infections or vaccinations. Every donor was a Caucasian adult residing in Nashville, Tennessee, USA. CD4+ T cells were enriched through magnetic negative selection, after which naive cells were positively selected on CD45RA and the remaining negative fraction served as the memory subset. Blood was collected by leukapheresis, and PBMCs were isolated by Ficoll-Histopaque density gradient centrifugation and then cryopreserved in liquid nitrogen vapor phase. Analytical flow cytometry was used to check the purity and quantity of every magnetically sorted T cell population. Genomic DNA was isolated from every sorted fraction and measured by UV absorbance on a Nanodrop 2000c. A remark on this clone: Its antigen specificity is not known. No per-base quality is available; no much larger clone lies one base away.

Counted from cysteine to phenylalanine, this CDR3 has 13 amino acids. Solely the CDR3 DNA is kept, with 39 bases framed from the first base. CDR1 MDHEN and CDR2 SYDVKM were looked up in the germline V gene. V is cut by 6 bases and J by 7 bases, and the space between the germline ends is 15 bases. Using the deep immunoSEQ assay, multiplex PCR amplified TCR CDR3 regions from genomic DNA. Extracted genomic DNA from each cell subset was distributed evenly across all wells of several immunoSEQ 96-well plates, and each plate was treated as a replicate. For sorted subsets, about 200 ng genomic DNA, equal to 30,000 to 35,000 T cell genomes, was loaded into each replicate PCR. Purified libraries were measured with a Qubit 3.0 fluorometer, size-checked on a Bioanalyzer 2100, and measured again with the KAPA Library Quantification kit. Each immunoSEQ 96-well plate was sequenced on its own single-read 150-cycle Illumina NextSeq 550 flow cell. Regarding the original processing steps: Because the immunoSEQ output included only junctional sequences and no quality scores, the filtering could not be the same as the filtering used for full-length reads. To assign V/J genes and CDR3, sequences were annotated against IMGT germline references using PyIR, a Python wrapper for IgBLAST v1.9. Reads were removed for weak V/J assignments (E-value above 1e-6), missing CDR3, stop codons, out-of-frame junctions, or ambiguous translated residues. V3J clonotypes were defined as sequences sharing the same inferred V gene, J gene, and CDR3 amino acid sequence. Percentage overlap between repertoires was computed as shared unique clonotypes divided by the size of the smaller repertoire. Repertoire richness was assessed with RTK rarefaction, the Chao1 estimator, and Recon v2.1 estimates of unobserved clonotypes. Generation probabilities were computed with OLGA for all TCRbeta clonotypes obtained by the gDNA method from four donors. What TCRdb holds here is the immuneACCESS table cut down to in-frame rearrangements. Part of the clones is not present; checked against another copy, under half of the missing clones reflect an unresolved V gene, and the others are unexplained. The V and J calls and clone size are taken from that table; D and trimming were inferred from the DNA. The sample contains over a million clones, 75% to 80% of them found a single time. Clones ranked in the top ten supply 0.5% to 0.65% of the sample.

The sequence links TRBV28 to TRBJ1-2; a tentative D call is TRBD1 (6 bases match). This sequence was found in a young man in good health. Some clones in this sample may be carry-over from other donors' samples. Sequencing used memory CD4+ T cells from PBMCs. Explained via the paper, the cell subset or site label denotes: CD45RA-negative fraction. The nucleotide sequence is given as TGTGCCAGCAGCACACCCCAGGGGACTGGCTACACCTTC. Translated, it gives CASSTPQGTGYTF.